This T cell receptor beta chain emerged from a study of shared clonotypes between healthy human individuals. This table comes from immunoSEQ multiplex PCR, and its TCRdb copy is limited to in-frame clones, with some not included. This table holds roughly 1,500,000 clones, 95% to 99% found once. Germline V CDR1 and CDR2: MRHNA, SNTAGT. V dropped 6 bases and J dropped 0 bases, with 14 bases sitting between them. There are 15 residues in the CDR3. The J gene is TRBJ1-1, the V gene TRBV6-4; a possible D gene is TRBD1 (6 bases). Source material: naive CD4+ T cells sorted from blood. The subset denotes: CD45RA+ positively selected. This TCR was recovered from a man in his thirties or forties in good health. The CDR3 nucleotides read TGTGCCAGCAGGAGGGAAGGGGGGTTGAACACTGAAGCTTTCTTT. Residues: CASRREGGLNTEAFF.